This T cell receptor beta chain was recorded in a study of blood T cell repertoires in COVID-19. Overall study context: The United States, Italy and Spain supplied acute and convalescent COVID-19 samples. T cells, B-cell-depleted T cells, or PBMCs provided the cDNA or gDNA that served as material.

Per the study methods: The authors estimated nucleated cell counts from reference gene primer amplification. Repertoires were generated with immunoSEQ multiplex PCR, while TCRdb's copy carries only in-frame clones and drops some. The V and J calls and clone size are taken from that table; D and trimming were inferred from the DNA. The sample contains 80,000 to 95,000 clones, roughly 71% of which appear only once. Germline CDR1 is MGHRA and CDR2 is YSYEKL. V was clipped by 3 bases and J by 7 bases, with 10 bases between them. The CDR3 consists of 13 residues. Sequenced: peripheral blood. The chain joins TRBV4-1 to TRBJ2-1; D gene ambiguous. The sequence came from a woman older than 75 with acute or convalescent COVID-19. In DNA, the CDR3 is TGCGCCAGCAGCCAGTATGAGTTGAATGAGCAGTTCTTC. Translated: CASSQYELNEQFF.